Detailed here is one T cell receptor beta chain. Its antigen is currently unknown. The entry originates in a study of cytomegalovirus exposure and HLA in healthy donors. Study at large: Findings of an earlier analysis included 117 million unique TCR beta sequences from 190 million or so T cells. Study-level results: Judged likely to be a sequencing artifact was a cluster of highly shared sequence variants. Later analysis suggested most CMV-associated TCR beta chains were HLA-restricted.

The V gene's germline CDR1 is SQVTM and CDR2 ANQGSEA. This CDR3 region has 15 residues. V lost 4 bases, J lost 3 bases, and 19 bases lay in between. This PCR relied on a set of 60 Vbeta primers and 13 Jbeta primers. Only in-frame clones appear in the TCRdb table, and some are missing; sequencing was by immunoSEQ multiplex PCR. The sample shows 68,000 or so clones, about four fifths of them seen only once. Among the donors, all were healthy bone marrow donors. V gene TRBV29-1 combines with J gene TRBJ2-7, with D possibly being TRBD2 (5 bases). The sample was PBMCs. The TCR was taken from a woman aged 25 to 39 in good health and CMV-seronegative. The CDR3 reads CSVVLGDYSFYEQYF. CDR3 nucleotide sequence: TGCAGCGTTGTACTTGGAGACTATAGTTTCTACGAGCAGTACTTC.